Listed below are T cell receptor beta chains from one sample, sequenced in a study of technical replicates of blood from a handful of donors. Clones were sequenced by immunoSEQ multiplex PCR, and TCRdb holds only the in-frame ones, with some missing. The data show approximately 81,000 clones, approximately 80% seen once. The sequencing sample was made of PBMCs. The receptors were gathered from a human donor in good health. Some clones in this sample may be carry-over from other donors' samples. Both conserved end residues are part of each CDR3. A D gene is named only where the DNA matches it firmly. Clone size is not always given. Where it is, it says once, few, many or a class for expanded clones.

J | size | V | D | DNA | CDR3
TRBJ2-7 | NA | TRBV5-1 | TRBD2 | TGCGCCAGCAGCTTCCTAGCGGGAGGATATTACGAGCAGTACTTC | CASSFLAGGYYEQYF
TRBJ1-2 | few | TRBV5-4 | NA | TGTGCCAGCAGCTTTAGCAGCTATGGCTACACCTTC | CASSFSSYGYTF
TRBJ1-1 | NA | TRBV5-4 | NA | TGTGCCAGCAGCTTGGATAGCTATAATGTGGGAGCTTTCTTT | CASSLDSYNVGAFF
TRBJ2-7 | NA | TRBV7-6 | TRBD2 | TGTGCCAGCAGCGCGTCTAGCGGGGGGAAAACCGGGCAGTACTTC | CASSASSGGKTGQYF
TRBJ1-1 | NA | TRBV28 | NA | TGTGCCAGCCTAATACCCGGGACAGAAGCTTTCTTT | CASLIPGTEAFF
TRBJ1-5 | NA | TRBV2 | TRBD1 | TGTGCCAGCAAACAGGGGAGTGGCCATCAGCCCCAGCATTTT | CASKQGSGHQPQHF
TRBJ1-1 | NA | TRBV18 | NA | TGTGCCAGCTCACCACGGGAGGGGAACACTGAAGCTTTCTTT | CASSPREGNTEAFF
TRBJ2-7 | NA | TRBV20-1 | NA | TGCAGTGGGCTAGGGGCCTACGAGCAGTACTTC | CSGLGAYEQYF
TRBJ1-4 | NA | TRBV4-2 | NA | TGTGCCAGCAGCCAAGACTACGCCTCGTCTAATGAAAAACTGTTTTTT | CASSQDYASSNEKLFF
TRBJ2-5 | NA | TRBV7-9 | TRBD2 | TGTGCCAGCAGCTTCGCTAGCGGGGGGGCCCAGGAGACCCAGTACTTC | CASSFASGGAQETQYF
TRBJ2-7 | NA | TRBV5-6 | TRBD1 | TGTGCCAGCAGCTTCGGGACAGGGGGACCTTACGAGCAGTACTTC | CASSFGTGGPYEQYF
TRBJ2-1 | NA | TRBV4-3 | NA | TGCGCCAGCAGCCAATACCATACAGGGAGCTCCTACAATGAGCAGTTCTTC | CASSQYHTGSSYNEQFF
TRBJ1-5 | NA | TRBV10-3 | NA | TGTGCCACCCGGGGGGGGCAGGAGAGCAATCAGCCCCAGCATTTT | CATRGGQESNQPQHF
TRBJ2-5 | NA | TRBV5-1 | TRBD1 | TGCGCCAGCAGGTCCAGGGACAGAACTACTAAGGAGACCCAGTACTTC | CASRSRDRTTKETQYF
TRBJ2-2 | once | TRBV11-2 | TRBD2 | TGTGCCAGCAGCCAGGGACTAGCGGGGGGGCGAGGCACCGGGGAGCTGTTTTTT | CASSQGLAGGRGTGELFF
TRBJ1-4 | once | TRBV7-9 | NA | TGTGCCAGCAGCCTCTGGGAGGGTTCGGCTAATGAAAAACTGTTTTTT | CASSLWEGSANEKLFF
TRBJ2-2 | few | TRBV12-5 | NA | TGTGCTAGTGGTTTGGGCGGGAACACCGGGGAGCTGTTTTTT | CASGLGGNTGELFF
TRBJ2-1 | NA | TRBV28 | NA | TGTGCCAGCTTTGACAGCTCCTACAATGAGCAGTTCTTC | CASFDSSYNEQFF
TRBJ2-3 | NA | TRBV29-1 | NA | TGCAGCGTCCGTGCCGGTAGCACAGATACGCAGTATTTT | CSVRAGSTDTQYF
TRBJ1-1 | NA | TRBV7-3 | NA | TGTGCCAGCAGCACATCCGCGGGGGGGAACACTGAAGCTTTCTTT | CASSTSAGGNTEAFF
TRBJ2-7 | NA | TRBV25-1 | NA | TGTGCCAGCAATCTCTCCTACGAGCAGTACTTC | CASNLSYEQYF
TRBJ2-1 | once | TRBV25-1 | TRBD1 | TGTGCCAGCAGTTTAGCCAGGGGGCTGGGTTCCTACAATGAGCAGTTCTTC | CASSLARGLGSYNEQFF
TRBJ2-3 | NA | TRBV7-8 | NA | TGTGCCAGCAGCTTAGCGGGCGCTACGCCGGATACGCAGTATTTT | CASSLAGATPDTQYF
TRBJ2-3 | NA | TRBV6-4 | NA | TGTGCCAGCAGTAGGACTTACCCTGTGACAGATACGCAGTATTTT | CASSRTYPVTDTQYF
TRBJ1-2 | once | TRBV29-1 | NA | TGCAGCGCCCAGAGTGGGGAGAGCGTTGGTGGCTACACCTTC | CSAQSGESVGGYTF
TRBJ2-7 | NA | TRBV4-2 | TRBD2 | TGTGCCAGCAGCCAACAAACCGCTAGCGGGATCTCCTACGAGCAGTACTTC | CASSQQTASGISYEQYF
TRBJ1-1 | NA | TRBV7-2 | TRBD1 | TGTGCCAGCAGCTTAAACAGGGGGCTGAACACTGAAGCTTTCTTT | CASSLNRGLNTEAFF
TRBJ2-5 | NA | TRBV7-9 | TRBD1 | TGTGCCAGCAGCGCGGACAGGGGCCTGAGAGAGACCCAGTACTTC | CASSADRGLRETQYF
TRBJ2-2 | NA | TRBV11-2 | TRBD1 | TGTGCCAGCAGCTCGACAGGGGCTCAGGCCGGGGAGCTGTTTTTT | CASSSTGAQAGELFF
TRBJ1-2 | NA | TRBV12-5 | NA | TGTGCTAGTTCCACCGACCCAGTGGGCGGCGGGGAAGGCTACACCTTC | CASSTDPVGGGEGYTF
TRBJ2-7 | few | TRBV5-1 | NA | TGCGCCAGCAGCTTGGCTGGACAGATATACGAGCAGTACTTC | CASSLAGQIYEQYF
TRBJ1-1 | few | TRBV7-9 | TRBD1 | TGTGCCAGTCGCGAAGGGGGCTGGAACACTGAAGCTTTCTTT | CASREGGWNTEAFF
TRBJ2-7 | NA | TRBV11-2 | TRBD2 | TGTGCCAGCAGCTGGACTAGCGGGAGCTCCTACGAGCAGTACTTC | CASSWTSGSSYEQYF
TRBJ1-6 | NA | TRBV7-2 | NA | TGTGCCAGCAGCTTATTACAGAATAATTCACCCCTCCACTTT | CASSLLQNNSPLHF
TRBJ2-3 | NA | TRBV7-3 | NA | TGTGCCAGCAGCTCCAACAGGGATACGCAGTATTTT | CASSSNRDTQYF
TRBJ2-3 | NA | TRBV19 | TRBD2 | TGTGCCAGTAGTGGGACTAGCGGAACCACAGATACGCAGTATTTT | CASSGTSGTTDTQYF
TRBJ1-5 | NA | TRBV19 | NA | TGTGCCAGTAGTATCGGGGGGAGCAATCAGCCCCAGCATTTT | CASSIGGSNQPQHF
TRBJ2-7 | NA | TRBV29-1 | TRBD2 | TGCAGCGCCTTGGGACTAGCGTCTACCTACGAGCAGTACTTC | CSALGLASTYEQYF
TRBJ2-7 | once | TRBV29-1 | TRBD1 | TGCAGCGTTTCACAGGGGATAACTTACGAGCAGTACTTC | CSVSQGITYEQYF
TRBJ2-1 | many | TRBV6-4 | NA | TGTGCCAGCAGTGGAGGACAGGGAGGGGGCAGTGAGCAGTTCTTC | CASSGGQGGGSEQFF
TRBJ2-7 | few | TRBV18 | TRBD2 | TGTGCCAGCTCACCCCTGTTTAGCGGGAAATCCTACGAGCAGTACTTC | CASSPLFSGKSYEQYF
TRBJ2-7 | few | TRBV28 | TRBD1 | TGTGCCAGCAGTTCAAACAGGGGGTCCTTCCCCGCCTACGAGCAGTACTTC | CASSSNRGSFPAYEQYF
TRBJ2-3 | once | TRBV11-2 | NA | TGTGCCAGCAGCTTTAGCCAGAGCACAGATACGCAGTATTTT | CASSFSQSTDTQYF
TRBJ2-3 | once | TRBV5-4 | TRBD2 | TGTGCCGGGGGGACGGGAGGGCAGAGCACAGATACGCAGTATTTT | CAGGTGGQSTDTQYF
TRBJ2-3 | NA | TRBV4-2 | NA | TGTGCCAGCAGCCGCCTAGCCGATGATACGCAGTATTTT | CASSRLADDTQYF
TRBJ2-2 | NA | TRBV2 | TRBD1 | TGTGCCAGCAGTGGGACAGGGGCGAGCGGCGGGGAGCTGTTTTTT | CASSGTGASGGELFF
TRBJ2-1 | NA | TRBV11-2 | NA | TGTGCCAGCAAAATAAGGGGGGGACCGGACTACAATGAGCAGTTCTTC | CASKIRGGPDYNEQFF
TRBJ2-7 | NA | TRBV7-2 | NA | TGTGCCAGCAGCCTCAGTGAAACCTACGAGCAGTACTTC | CASSLSETYEQYF
TRBJ2-7 | NA | TRBV6-1 | TRBD1 | TGTGCCAGCAGACCGACAGGGGATGAGTACGAGCAGTACTTC | CASRPTGDEYEQYF
TRBJ2-1 | NA | TRBV7-9 | TRBD2 | TGTGCCAGCAGCTGGTCTAGCGGGGGGTACAGTGAGCAGTTCTTC | CASSWSSGGYSEQFF
TRBJ2-3 | NA | TRBV25-1 | TRBD2 | TGTGCCAGCAGTGAATTTAAGCGGGGGGGCACAGATACGCAGTATTTT | CASSEFKRGGTDTQYF
TRBJ2-5 | NA | TRBV27 | TRBD2 | TGTGCCAGCAGTTTATCGCCTCATTCCGAGCGGGAGTGGGGAGAGACCCAGTACTTC | CASSLSPHSEREWGETQYF
TRBJ1-1 | NA | TRBV28 | NA | TGTGCCAGCAGTAGCCTTGCGGGGGCGAACACTGAAGCTTTCTTT | CASSSLAGANTEAFF